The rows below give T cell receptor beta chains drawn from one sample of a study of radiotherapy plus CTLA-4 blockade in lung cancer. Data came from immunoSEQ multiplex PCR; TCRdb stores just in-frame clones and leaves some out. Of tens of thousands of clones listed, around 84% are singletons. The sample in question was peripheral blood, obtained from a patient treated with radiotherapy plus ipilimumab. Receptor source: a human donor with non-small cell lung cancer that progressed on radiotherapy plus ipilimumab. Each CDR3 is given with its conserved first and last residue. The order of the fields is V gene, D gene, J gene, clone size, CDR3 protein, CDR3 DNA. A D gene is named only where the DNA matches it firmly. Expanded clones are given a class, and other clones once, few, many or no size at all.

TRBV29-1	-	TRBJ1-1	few	CSVEITYTEAFF	TGCAGCGTTGAAATTACCTACACTGAAGCTTTCTTT
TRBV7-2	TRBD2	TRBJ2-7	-	CASSHLLAGPRGEQYF	TGTGCCAGCAGCCACCTACTAGCGGGGCCACGAGGCGAGCAGTACTTC
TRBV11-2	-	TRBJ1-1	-	CASSLVGGRVGTEAFF	TGTGCCAGCAGCTTAGTGGGGGGGAGGGTTGGCACTGAAGCTTTCTTT
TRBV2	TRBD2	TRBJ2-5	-	CASSDRGGLETQYF	TGTGCCAGCAGTGACCGGGGGGGGTTGGAGACCCAGTACTTC
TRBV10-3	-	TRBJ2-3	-	CAISESSNTQYF	TGTGCCATCAGTGAGTCTAGCAATACGCAGTATTTT
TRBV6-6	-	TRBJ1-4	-	CASSPDGSSSEKLFF	TGTGCCAGCAGTCCGGACGGGTCGAGTAGTGAAAAACTGTTTTTT
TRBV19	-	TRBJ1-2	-	CASSLSGRGGYTF	TGTGCCAGTAGTCTCAGCGGTCGGGGTGGCTACACCTTC
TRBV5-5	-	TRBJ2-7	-	CASSRTGGGYEQYF	TGTGCCAGCAGCAGAACAGGGGGAGGGTACGAGCAGTACTTC
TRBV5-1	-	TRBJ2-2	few	CASSLGGNSRPGELFF	TGCGCCAGCAGCTTGGGGGGGAATTCTCGACCCGGGGAGCTGTTTTTT
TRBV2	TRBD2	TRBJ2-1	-	CASHGLAGTYEQFF	TGTGCCAGCCATGGACTAGCGGGGACATATGAGCAGTTCTTC
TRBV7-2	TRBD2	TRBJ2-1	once	CASSFGLAGVFEQFF	TGTGCCAGCAGCTTTGGACTAGCGGGAGTTTTTGAGCAGTTCTTC
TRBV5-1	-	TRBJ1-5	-	CASSEGTHSNQPQHF	TGCGCCAGCAGCGAAGGGACACATAGCAATCAGCCCCAGCATTTT
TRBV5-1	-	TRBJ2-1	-	CASSLYRADEQFF	TGCGCCAGCAGCTTGTATAGAGCCGATGAGCAGTTCTTC
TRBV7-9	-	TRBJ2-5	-	CASSPRGPETQYF	TGTGCCAGCAGCCCCCGGGGCCCCGAGACCCAGTACTTC
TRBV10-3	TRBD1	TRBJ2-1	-	CAISGGQGRYNEQFF	TGTGCCATCAGTGGGGGACAGGGTAGGTACAATGAGCAGTTCTTC
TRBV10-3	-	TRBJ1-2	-	CAISETNLYGYTF	TGTGCCATCAGTGAGACGAACCTCTATGGCTACACCTTC
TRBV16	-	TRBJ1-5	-	CASSQHGGQPQHF	TGTGCCAGCAGCCAGCACGGGGGTCAGCCCCAGCATTTT
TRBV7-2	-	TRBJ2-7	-	CASSLRGQNSYEQYF	TGTGCCAGCAGCTTAAGGGGACAAAACTCCTACGAGCAGTACTTC
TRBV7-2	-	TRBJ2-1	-	CASSLAGIQMSEQFF	TGTGCCAGCAGCTTAGCCGGGATTCAAATGTCTGAGCAGTTCTTC
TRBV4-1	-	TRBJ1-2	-	CASSQPAGDGYTF	TGCGCCAGCAGCCAACCAGCGGGGGATGGCTACACCTTC
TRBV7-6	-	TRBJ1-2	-	CASSQGNNYGYTF	TGTGCCAGCAGCCAGGGTAATAACTATGGCTACACCTTC
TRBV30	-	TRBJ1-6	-	CAWTLEGNPLHF	TGTGCCTGGACTTTAGAAGGGAATCCCCTCCACTTT
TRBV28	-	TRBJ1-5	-	CASSSSTATFNQPQHF	TGTGCCAGCAGTTCCTCGACAGCGACCTTCAATCAGCCCCAGCATTTT
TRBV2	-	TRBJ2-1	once	CASEPAGRHFSSYNEQFF	TGTGCCAGCGAACCGGCGGGACGCCATTTTAGCTCCTACAATGAGCAGTTCTTC
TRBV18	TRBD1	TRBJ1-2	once	CASSPRSGDSYGYTF	TGTGCCAGCTCACCACGCAGCGGGGACAGCTATGGCTACACCTTC
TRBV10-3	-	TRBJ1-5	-	CAISESEVNQPQHF	TGTGCCATCAGTGAGTCTGAGGTCAATCAGCCCCAGCATTTT
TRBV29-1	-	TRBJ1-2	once	CSVRKGDYGYTF	TGCAGCGTTCGTAAGGGGGACTATGGCTACACCTTC
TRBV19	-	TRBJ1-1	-	CASSPPGRMNTEAFF	TGTGCCAGTAGTCCGCCAGGGCGGATGAACACTGAAGCTTTCTTT
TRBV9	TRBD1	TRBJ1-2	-	CASSPEGQGAYGYTF	TGTGCCAGCAGCCCCGAAGGACAGGGGGCCTATGGCTACACCTTC
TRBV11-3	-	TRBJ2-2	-	CASSLDGQSAGDAGELFF	TGTGCCAGCAGCTTAGATGGACAGAGCGCGGGAGATGCCGGGGAGCTGTTTTTT
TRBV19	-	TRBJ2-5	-	CASSTTSWGTGETQYF	TGTGCCAGTAGTACCACCTCGTGGGGTACGGGAGAGACCCAGTACTTC
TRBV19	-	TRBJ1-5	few	CASTPQVWKPDQPQHF	TGTGCCAGTACCCCCCAGGTCTGGAAGCCAGATCAGCCCCAGCATTTT
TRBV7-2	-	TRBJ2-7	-	CASSLSSDTYEQYF	TGTGCCAGCAGCCTTTCGTCGGACACCTACGAGCAGTACTTC
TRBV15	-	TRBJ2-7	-	CATSREGRFGEQYF	TGTGCCACCAGCAGAGAAGGGAGGTTTGGCGAGCAGTACTTC
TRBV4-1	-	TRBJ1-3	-	CASSLETTGAGNTIYF	TGCGCCAGCAGCCTAGAAACGACAGGTGCTGGAAACACCATATATTTT
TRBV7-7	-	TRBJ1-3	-	CASSPQVGSGNTIYF	TGTGCCAGCAGCCCGCAGGTCGGCTCTGGAAACACCATATATTTT
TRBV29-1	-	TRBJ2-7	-	CSVRERGHEQYF	TGCAGCGTTCGGGAACGGGGCCACGAGCAGTACTTC
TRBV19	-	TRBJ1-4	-	CASSRAGGNEKLFF	TGTGCCAGTAGTCGCGCAGGTGGTAATGAAAAACTGTTTTTT
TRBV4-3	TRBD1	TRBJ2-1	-	CASSQVTGTLYRNEQFF	TGCGCCAGCAGCCAGGTGACAGGGACCCTCTACCGCAATGAGCAGTTCTTC
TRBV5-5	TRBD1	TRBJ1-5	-	CASSFGQGASQPQHF	TGTGCCAGCAGCTTTGGACAGGGGGCTAGTCAGCCCCAGCATTTT
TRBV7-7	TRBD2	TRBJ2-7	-	CASSLAGPSAEQYF	TGTGCTAGCAGCTTAGCGGGACCCTCTGCCGAGCAGTACTTC
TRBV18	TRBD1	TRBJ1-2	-	CASSPNPGTANNYGYTF	TGTGCCAGCTCACCAAACCCCGGGACAGCGAATAACTATGGCTACACCTTC
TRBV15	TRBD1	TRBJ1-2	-	CATSRGLGQGTYGYTF	TGTGCCACCAGCAGAGGGCTGGGACAGGGGACCTATGGCTACACCTTC
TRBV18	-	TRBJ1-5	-	CASSPEGNSNQPQHF	TGTGCCAGCTCACCAGAGGGAAATAGCAATCAGCCCCAGCATTTT
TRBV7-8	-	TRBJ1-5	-	CASSLATGVHQPQHF	TGTGCCAGCAGCTTAGCGACCGGGGTTCATCAGCCCCAGCATTTT
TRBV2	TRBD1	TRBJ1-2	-	CATSTGNYGYTF	TGTGCCACATCGACAGGGAACTATGGCTACACCTTC
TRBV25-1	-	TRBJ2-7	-	CASSVSQGRGEQYF	TGTGCCAGCAGTGTATCACAGGGACGCGGAGAGCAGTACTTC
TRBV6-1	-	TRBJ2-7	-	CASRTPGRPTDEQYF	TGTGCCAGCAGGACGCCGGGCCGCCCCACGGACGAGCAGTACTTC
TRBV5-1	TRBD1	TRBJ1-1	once	CASSLKTGGYVGTEAFF	TGCGCCAGCAGCTTGAAGACAGGGGGCTATGTGGGCACTGAAGCTTTCTTT
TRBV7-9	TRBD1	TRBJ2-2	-	CASSPTGGANTGELFF	TGTGCCAGCAGCCCGACAGGGGGCGCGAACACCGGGGAGCTGTTTTTT
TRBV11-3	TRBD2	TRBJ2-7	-	CASSPQKGVGLDSYEQYF	TGTGCCAGCAGCCCACAAAAGGGGGTGGGACTAGACTCCTACGAGCAGTACTTC
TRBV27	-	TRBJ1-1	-	CASEGGDSTEAFF	TGTGCCAGCGAAGGGGGTGATTCCACTGAAGCTTTCTTT
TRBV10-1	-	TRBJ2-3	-	CASSESGPDTQYF	TGCGCCAGCAGTGAGTCGGGGCCAGATACGCAGTATTTT
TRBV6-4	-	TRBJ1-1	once	CASSQQGNTEAFF	TGTGCCAGCAGTCAACAGGGGAACACTGAAGCTTTCTTT
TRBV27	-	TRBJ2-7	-	CASSLISNWGPSPYEQYF	TGTGCCAGCAGTTTAATAAGTAATTGGGGACCGAGCCCCTACGAGCAGTACTTC